The 20 T cell receptor beta chains given below trace back to one sample, sequenced in a study of T cell changes during pregnancy in multiple sclerosis. Produced via immunoSEQ multiplex PCR; TCRdb's table is partial and in-frame only. The sample lists 71,000 or so clones, approximately 94% occurring once. This specimen consisted of peripheral blood, obtained in the third trimester of pregnancy. The receptors derive from a female donor with multiple sclerosis, enrolled in a pregnancy study.

The chain has TRBV27 and TRBJ2-7, with D perhaps matching TRBD2 (5 bases). Germline-derived CDR1 and CDR2 are MNHEY and SMNVEV (reference sequence). This CDR3 region has 14 residues. V was shortened by 2 bases and J by 0 bases, with 8 bases between the two germline ends. CDR3 residues: CASSLEGSSYEQYF. The CDR3, as DNA: TGTGCCAGCAGTTTAGAGGGAAGCTCCTACGAGCAGTACTTC.

The chain carries TRBV6-1 and TRBJ2-5, with 7 bases aligning to TRBD1. The CDR3 sequence is 15 residues long. Losses at the gene ends were 7 bases for V and 2 bases for J; bases not matched to a gene: 10. Germline CDR1 and CDR2: MNHNS and SASEGT. For the CDR3, the DNA is TGTGCCAGCACTCCACTGACAGGGCGGCAAGAGACCCAGTACTTC. It specifies CASTPLTGRQETQYF.

The chain combines TRBV6-1 with TRBJ1-1, with unresolved D. The CDR3 is 14 amino acids. Germline CDR1 and CDR2: MNHNS and SASEGT. Trimming removed 1 base at V and 1 base at J, with 7 bases between. CDR3 amino acids: CASSEVYRNTEAFF. DNA of the CDR3: TGTGCCAGCAGTGAAGTGTACAGGAACACTGAAGCTTTCTTT.

The CDR3 region has the DNA TGTGCCAGCAGCTTAATTCGGGGGTTAAGCTATGGCTACACCTTC. Encoded protein: CASSLIRGLSYGYTF. The J gene is TRBJ1-2, the V gene TRBV7-9; the D gene is possibly TRBD1 (5 bases). The CDR3 is 15 amino acids. In germline, CDR1 is SEHNR, CDR2 FQNEAQ (reference sequence). Trimming pared 2 bases from V and 4 bases from J, leaving 14 bases between.

This clone was seen a handful of times. The chain combines TRBV7-3 with TRBJ1-3; D not resolved. V was shortened by 3 bases and J by 2 bases, with 11 bases between the two germline ends. This CDR3 is built from 15 residues. Germline V gene lookup returns CDR1 SGHTA and CDR2 FQGTGA. The CDR3 DNA is TGTGCCAGCAGCTTGAGCGTCCCCCCTGGAAACACCATATATTTT. Its translation: CASSLSVPPGNTIYF.

The CDR3 DNA reads as TGTGCCAGCATGGAGGTGGATGAGCAGTTCTTC. Translating gives CASMEVDEQFF. V gene TRBV6-5 combines with J gene TRBJ2-1; D may be TRBD2 (5 bases). CDR3 size: 11 residues. V lost 7 bases and J lost 8, with 9 bases in between. Looked up from germline, CDR1 is MNHEY and CDR2 is SVGAGI.

The chain combines TRBV28 with TRBJ1-5; possible D gene TRBD1, 5 bases. V lost 8 bases and J 5 bases, leaving 22 bases between the germline ends. The CDR3 loop spans 16 amino acids. CDR1 is MDHEN, CDR2 SYDVKM, per germline. DNA of the CDR3: TGTGCCAGCCGTGTGAGTTTGGGGGACTCCCATCAGCCCCAGCATTTT. This gives the protein CASRVSLGDSHQPQHF.

This sequence joins TRBV20-1 and TRBJ2-7; tentative D call: TRBD2 (6 bases). The CDR3 runs 10 residues. CDR1 and CDR2 from the germline V gene are DFQATT and SNEGSKA (reference sequence). V was shortened by 3 bases and J by 6 bases, with 6 bases between the two germline ends. The CDR3 DNA is TGCAGTGCTAGCGGGAGCGAGCAGTACTTC. It specifies CSASGSEQYF.

The J gene is TRBJ2-1, the V gene TRBV5-4, with a weak D call TRBD2 (7 bases). V was clipped by 0 bases and J by 5 bases, with 9 bases between them. The germline V gene has CDR1 SGHNT and CDR2 YYREEE (reference sequence). This CDR3 spans 14 amino acids. The CDR3, as DNA: TGTGCCAGCAGCTTGGGGGGGGGCCACAATGAGCAGTTCTTC. This translates into CASSLGGGHNEQFF.

This clone was detected a few times. The chain employs TRBV30 and TRBJ2-1; 11 bases are a match to TRBD2. Germline V gives CDR1 GTSNPN, CDR2 SVGIG (reference sequence). The CDR3 extends over 13 amino acids. V shed 5 bases, J shed 5 bases, and the junction held 2 bases outside the gene matches. CDR3 coding DNA: TGTGCCTGGGGGGGACTAGCGGACAATGAGCAGTTCTTC. As protein: CAWGGLADNEQFF.

The chain carries TRBV5-6 and TRBJ2-1; TRBD1 is a possible D gene (6 bases). Germline lookup yields CDR1 SGHDT and CDR2 YYEEEE. V was pared by 2 bases and J by 5 bases, with 11 bases between. This CDR3 contains 14 residues. The CDR3 DNA sequence: TGTGCCAGCAGCTTTGAGACAGGAAACAATGAGCAGTTCTTC. Protein: CASSFETGNNEQFF.

The gene calls are TRBV6-1 and TRBJ2-7; possible D gene TRBD1, 5 bases. V lost 7 bases, J lost 2 bases, and 9 bases lay in between. The CDR3 is 12 residues long. Germline V CDR1 and CDR2: MNHNS, SASEGT. CDR3 residues: CASTDRTYEQYF. The CDR3, as DNA: TGTGCCAGCACTGACAGAACCTACGAGCAGTACTTC.

This chain links TRBV5-1 with TRBJ2-1, with TRBD2 matching over 10 bases. The CDR3 contains 15 residues. V dropped 1 base and J dropped 6; count of bases not matched to a gene: 4. Germline V gene lookup returns CDR1 SGHRS and CDR2 YFSETQ. CDR3 coding DNA: TGCGCCAGCAGCTTGCTAGCGGGAGTCTCCAATGAGCAGTTCTTC. Its protein product is CASSLLAGVSNEQFF.

The CDR3 region is CASRPGANTEAFF. The CDR3 coding sequence is TGTGCCAGCAGGCCTGGGGCGAACACTGAAGCTTTCTTT. The J gene is TRBJ1-1, the V gene TRBV2; possible D gene TRBD1, 5 bases. The V end lost 6 bases, the J end lost 1 base, and 9 bases lay between the germline ends. The CDR3 extends over 13 amino acids. Per germline, CDR1 SNHLY and CDR2 FYNNEI.

The chain joins TRBV12-5 to TRBJ2-5, with TRBD2 as a possible D gene (5 bases). This CDR3 region has 12 residues. Trimming shortened V by 5 bases and J by 7 bases, and 11 bases separated the two germline ends. Germline V lookup: CDR1 LGHNT, CDR2 FRNRAP. Here the CDR3 DNA reads TGTGCTAGTGGTCTAGAAGGAGGGACCCAGTACTTC. This codes for CASGLEGGTQYF. Filled out from reference TRBV12-5 and TRBJ2-5, the complete variable domain reads DARVTQTPRHKVTEMGQEVTMRCQPILGHNTVFWYRQTMMQGLELLAYFRNRAPLDDSGMPKDRFSAEMPDATLATLKIQPSEPRDSAVYFCASGLEGGTQYFGPGTRLLVL.

The V call is TRBV7-2, the J call TRBJ2-3; D is ambiguous. Trimming took 1 base from V and 0 from J, leaving 5 bases between them. This CDR3 has 14 amino acids. From germline, CDR1 is SGHTA and CDR2 FQGNSA. The CDR3, as DNA: TGTGCCAGCAGCTTAGAGCCTAGCACAGATACGCAGTATTTT. The encoded protein is CASSLEPSTDTQYF.

V gene TRBV5-6 combines with J gene TRBJ2-5; 13 bases match TRBD2. Trimming took 0 bases from V and 4 from J; bases not matched to a gene: 3. Germline V gene lookup returns CDR1 SGHDT and CDR2 YYEEEE. This CDR3 is built from 16 residues. The CDR3, as DNA: TGTGCCAGCAGCTTGGGGACTAGCGGGAGTGGAGAGACCCAGTACTTC. Translated, it gives CASSLGTSGSGETQYF.

The genes are TRBV29-1 and TRBJ2-2; 7 bases fit TRBD2. This CDR3 contains 15 residues. The germline gives CDR1 SQVTM, CDR2 ANQGSEA. The trim removed 4 bases at V and 4 bases at J, leaving 9 bases unmatched. CDR3 in DNA: TGCAGCGTTGGTGTCGCGGGAGTGGGCACCGGGGAGCTGTTTTTT. This translates into CSVGVAGVGTGELFF.

The rearrangement uses TRBV18 and TRBJ1-2, with D tentatively TRBD1 (6 bases). Trimming took off 8 bases at V and 3 bases at J, with 16 bases between the two ends. Germline values: CDR1 KGHSH, CDR2 LQKENI. The CDR3 has 14 residues. In DNA form, the CDR3 reads TGTGCCAGCGCGCTTACCTCAGGGGACTATGGCTACACCTTC. Protein product: CASALTSGDYGYTF.

The rearrangement joins TRBV4-1 to TRBJ1-5, with 7 nucleotides matching TRBD1. The trim removed 4 bases at V and 6 bases at J, leaving 3 bases unmatched. The CDR3 consists of 13 residues. Germline CDR1 MGHRA, CDR2 YSYEKL. CDR3 sequence: CASSRAGGQPQHF. Written as DNA, the CDR3 is TGCGCCAGCAGCCGGGCAGGGGGTCAGCCCCAGCATTTT.